Listed below are T cell receptor beta chains from one sample, sequenced in a study of OX40 agonist ivuxolimab in advanced cancers. Sequencing was performed with immunoSEQ multiplex PCR; in TCRdb, only in-frame clones are kept and a portion is missing. Of approximately 50,000 clones in the sample, roughly 80% were seen once. The sequencing used CD4+ or CD8+ T cells sorted from blood, collected in a trial of the OX40 agonist ivuxolimab. Source of these receptors: an adult with an advanced solid tumor such as melanoma, head and neck, liver or kidney cancer. Each CDR3 is given with its conserved first and last residue. D genes are given only for firm matches. Clone size is not always given. Where it is, it says once, few, many or a class for expanded clones.

d_gene	abundance	v_gene	j_gene	CDR3aa	CDR3nt
.	few	TRBV5-4	TRBJ2-7	CASSDDYEQYF	TGTGCCAGCAGCGATGACTACGAGCAGTACTTC
TRBD2	.	TRBV9	TRBJ2-7	CASSRLAGGVYEQYF	TGTGCCAGCAGCCGACTAGCGGGAGGGGTCTACGAGCAGTACTTC
TRBD2	.	TRBV15	TRBJ2-3	CATSRRSGGADTQYF	TGTGCCACCAGCAGGAGAAGCGGGGGGGCAGATACGCAGTATTTT
.	.	TRBV11-2	TRBJ1-2	CASSLVTVDRGYTF	TGTGCCAGCAGCTTAGTTACTGTTGATCGTGGCTACACCTTC
.	.	TRBV29-1	TRBJ2-7	CSVPRDGNSYEQYF	TGCAGCGTCCCCCGGGACGGGAATAGCTACGAGCAGTACTTC
.	once	TRBV9	TRBJ2-1	CASSVGSGNGDEQFF	TGTGCCAGCAGCGTAGGATCAGGGAACGGGGATGAGCAGTTCTTC
TRBD1	.	TRBV10-3	TRBJ1-2	CAISGGQLNYGYTF	TGTGCCATCAGTGGGGGACAGCTGAACTATGGCTACACCTTC
.	.	TRBV6-1	TRBJ1-3	CASSTHGFRNTIYF	TGTGCCAGCAGTACCCACGGGTTCCGAAACACCATATATTTT
.	.	TRBV15	TRBJ2-5	CATSRDRLVETQYF	TGTGCCACCAGCAGAGACAGGTTGGTGGAGACCCAGTACTTC
.	.	TRBV19	TRBJ1-6	CASSIGLGGSPLHF	TGTGCCAGTAGTATAGGTTTAGGCGGTTCACCCCTCCACTTT
.	.	TRBV7-9	TRBJ1-1	CASSPTGREAFF	TGTGCCAGCAGCCCAACCGGGAGAGAAGCTTTCTTT
.	.	TRBV27	TRBJ1-2	CASSLATLRGGYTF	TGTGCCAGCAGTCTAGCCACACTTAGGGGTGGCTACACCTTC
.	.	TRBV25-1	TRBJ1-3	CASSDSTGSRNTIYF	TGTGCCAGCAGTGATTCTACGGGATCCAGAAACACCATATATTTT
TRBD2	.	TRBV5-5	TRBJ2-7	CASSFGLGTSVYEQYF	TGTGCCAGCAGCTTTGGACTTGGGACTAGCGTCTACGAGCAGTACTTC
.	.	TRBV30	TRBJ2-6	CAWSQGLGAGANVLTF	TGTGCCTGGAGTCAGGGGCTGGGGGCTGGGGCCAACGTCCTGACTTTC
TRBD1	.	TRBV4-2	TRBJ1-5	CASSQDDRGDQPQHF	TGTGCCAGCAGCCAAGATGACAGGGGTGATCAGCCCCAGCATTTT
TRBD1	.	TRBV29-1	TRBJ2-7	CSGGGQGKYEQYF	TGCAGCGGGGGGGGACAGGGGAAGTACGAGCAGTACTTC
TRBD1	.	TRBV19	TRBJ2-2	CASSTRQGADTGELFF	TGTGCCAGTAGTACCCGACAGGGGGCGGACACCGGGGAGCTGTTTTTT
.	.	TRBV27	TRBJ1-3	CASSSGPEGNTIYF	TGTGCCAGCAGTTCCGGCCCCGAAGGGAACACCATATATTTT
.	few	TRBV14	TRBJ1-2	CASTPGGGINYGYTF	TGTGCCAGCACCCCAGGCGGAGGGATTAACTATGGCTACACCTTC
TRBD2	.	TRBV6-1	TRBJ2-2	CASSGPGLAGATNTGELFF	TGTGCCAGCAGTGGGCCGGGACTAGCGGGAGCCACGAACACCGGGGAGCTGTTTTTT
.	.	TRBV6-1	TRBJ2-7	CASSVSSRGPYEQYF	TGTGCCAGCAGTGTCTCCTCGCGGGGACCCTACGAGCAGTACTTC
TRBD1	.	TRBV6-1	TRBJ1-1	CASSEGLDRGILNTEAFF	TGTGCCAGCAGTGAAGGGCTGGACAGGGGAATTTTGAACACTGAAGCTTTCTTT
TRBD1	.	TRBV5-4	TRBJ2-2	CASSKGDRGAGELFF	TGTGCCAGCAGCAAAGGGGACAGGGGGGCCGGGGAGCTGTTTTTT
.	.	TRBV14	TRBJ1-4	CASSQDARDREKLFF	TGTGCCAGCAGCCAAGATGCCCGGGATCGCGAAAAACTGTTTTTT
.	.	TRBV6-5	TRBJ1-5	CASSYSGRQPQHF	TGTGCCAGCAGTTACTCGGGGAGGCAGCCCCAGCATTTT
TRBD2	.	TRBV14	TRBJ2-7	CASSLSGLAQSREQYF	TGTGCCAGCAGCCTGTCGGGACTAGCTCAGTCTCGGGAGCAGTACTTC
.	.	TRBV30	TRBJ2-2	CAWRERAGELFF	TGTGCCTGGAGAGAGAGGGCCGGGGAGCTGTTTTTT
TRBD1	.	TRBV7-7	TRBJ2-2	CASSLGGQLNTGELFF	TGTGCCAGCAGCTTAGGGGGACAGCTGAACACCGGGGAGCTGTTTTTT
.	.	TRBV5-1	TRBJ2-7	CASSLEAHEQYF	TGCGCCAGCAGCTTGGAGGCCCACGAGCAGTACTTC
TRBD2	.	TRBV30	TRBJ2-3	CAWSLGTSGSRGTDTQYF	TGTGCCTGGAGTCTCGGGACTAGCGGGAGCCGAGGGACAGATACGCAGTATTTT
.	.	TRBV30	TRBJ2-5	CAWSTQETQYF	TGTGCCTGGAGCACCCAAGAGACCCAGTACTTC
.	.	TRBV30	TRBJ1-4	CAWSVLLFNEKLFF	TGTGCCTGGAGTGTATTACTGTTTAATGAAAAACTGTTTTTT
.	once	TRBV6-5	TRBJ2-1	CASSPSGHEQFF	TGTGCCAGCAGCCCCTCGGGGCATGAGCAGTTCTTC
.	.	TRBV29-1	TRBJ2-5	CSGMEGETQYF	TGCAGCGGCATGGAGGGCGAGACCCAGTACTTC
TRBD2	.	TRBV5-1	TRBJ2-7	CASSQHLGTSGSSYEQYF	TGCGCCAGCAGCCAACATTTGGGGACTAGCGGGAGTTCCTACGAGCAGTACTTC
.	.	TRBV18	TRBJ2-1	CASSPLGWSIYNEQFF	TGTGCCAGCTCCCCCCTAGGGTGGAGTATCTACAATGAGCAGTTCTTC
TRBD2	.	TRBV11-1	TRBJ2-3	CASSPQDASGRADTQYF	TGTGCCAGCAGCCCCCAAGATGCTAGCGGGAGGGCAGATACGCAGTATTTT
TRBD2	.	TRBV7-3	TRBJ2-7	CASSDLAGGPPYEQYF	TGTGCCAGCAGCGACCTAGCGGGAGGCCCCCCCTACGAGCAGTACTTC
TRBD2	.	TRBV19	TRBJ2-1	CASSMESEGRVLFF	TGTGCCAGTAGTATGGAGTCCGAGGGGAGGGTATTGTTCTTC
TRBD1	.	TRBV6-6	TRBJ1-1	CASRGTGEVSEAFF	TGTGCCAGCAGGGGGACAGGGGAAGTCTCTGAAGCTTTCTTT
.	few	TRBV28	TRBJ2-7	CASSLLNKYEQYF	TGTGCCAGCAGTTTGTTAAACAAGTACGAGCAGTACTTC
.	.	TRBV5-1	TRBJ2-1	CASSPGSSYNEQFF	TGCGCCAGCAGCCCGGGTTCCTCCTACAATGAGCAGTTCTTC
.	.	TRBV28	TRBJ2-1	CASSQGGLLSYNEQFF	TGTGCCAGCAGCCAGGGCGGGCTTTTGTCCTACAATGAGCAGTTCTTC
TRBD1	.	TRBV5-1	TRBJ2-2	CASSWTGEAGELFF	TGCGCCAGCAGCTGGACAGGGGAGGCCGGGGAGCTGTTTTTT
.	medium-sized	TRBV7-9	TRBJ2-3	CASSPVDSGRPDTQYF	TGTGCCAGCAGCCCGGTGGATAGCGGACGTCCAGATACGCAGTATTTT
TRBD1	once	TRBV18	TRBJ2-7	CASSSGAGGTYEQYF	TGTGCCAGCTCATCAGGAGCAGGGGGAACCTACGAGCAGTACTTC
.	.	TRBV7-9	TRBJ2-1	CASSLGFLGNEQFF	TGTGCCAGCAGCTTAGGATTCTTGGGCAATGAGCAGTTCTTC
.	.	TRBV19	TRBJ1-2	CASSMGMNYGYTF	TGTGCCAGTAGTATGGGGATGAACTATGGCTACACCTTC
TRBD1	.	TRBV27	TRBJ2-7	CASSERQGAGYEQYF	TGTGCCAGCAGTGAACGACAGGGGGCAGGTTACGAGCAGTACTTC